Listed below are T cell receptor beta chains from one sample, sequenced in a study of OX40 agonist ivuxolimab in advanced cancers. The data were produced by immunoSEQ multiplex PCR, yet TCRdb's version contains in-frame clones alone and is incomplete. This table holds 100,000 to 150,000 clones, 92% found once. The sequences come from CD4+ or CD8+ T cells sorted from blood, collected in a trial of the OX40 agonist ivuxolimab. The receptor set was obtained from an adult with an advanced solid tumor such as melanoma, head and neck, liver or kidney cancer. Both conserved end residues are part of each CDR3. The D gene is left open where the match is weak. Expanded clones are given a class, and other clones once, few, many or no size at all.

CASSDGRVYEQYF	TGTGCCAGCAGCGACGGCAGGGTCTACGAGCAGTACTTC	TRBV27	TRBJ2-7	.	.
CASSQEWPGIYEQYF	TGCGCCAGCAGCCAAGAGTGGCCAGGCATCTACGAGCAGTACTTC	TRBV4-1	TRBJ2-7	.	.
CASSLAVEGNTEAFF	TGTGCCAGCAGCTTAGCAGTGGAGGGGAACACTGAAGCTTTCTTT	TRBV11-2	TRBJ1-1	.	.
CASSYTSGQETQYF	TGTGCCAGCAGTTACACTAGCGGGCAAGAGACCCAGTACTTC	TRBV6-6	TRBJ2-5	.	TRBD2
CASSLLQGSILEQYF	TGTGCCAGCAGCTTACTCCAAGGCTCGATACTCGAGCAGTACTTC	TRBV7-8	TRBJ2-7	.	.
CASLRPAGGADEQFF	TGTGCCAGCCTAAGGCCCGCAGGGGGCGCGGATGAGCAGTTCTTC	TRBV28	TRBJ2-1	.	TRBD1
CASSDVSTSTDTQYF	TGTGCCAGCAGTGATGTCAGCACTAGCACAGATACGCAGTATTTT	TRBV25-1	TRBJ2-3	.	.
CASSDIYGYTF	TGTGCCAGCAGTGACATATATGGCTACACCTTC	TRBV6-1	TRBJ1-2	.	.
CASSLAGEIMNTEAFF	TGTGCCAGCAGCTTGGCAGGCGAGATCATGAACACTGAAGCTTTCTTT	TRBV5-4	TRBJ1-1	once	.
CASSFPRDRAPYEQYF	TGTGCCAGCAGTTTCCCTCGGGACAGGGCCCCCTACGAGCAGTACTTC	TRBV28	TRBJ2-7	.	TRBD1
CASSSGWTNEKLFF	TGTGCCAGCAGTTCAGGGTGGACTAATGAAAAACTGTTTTTT	TRBV6-1	TRBJ1-4	.	.
CASSVSGVDTEAFF	TGTGCCAGCAGCGTTTCGGGAGTAGACACTGAAGCTTTCTTT	TRBV9	TRBJ1-1	.	.
CASSLGTYTDEQYF	TGCGCCAGCAGCTTGGGGACCTACACTGACGAGCAGTACTTC	TRBV5-1	TRBJ2-7	.	.
CASSQALASGSYNEQFF	TGTGCCAGCAGCCAAGCGTTGGCTAGCGGGAGCTACAATGAGCAGTTCTTC	TRBV14	TRBJ2-1	.	TRBD2
CASSKVEAADHKNIQYF	TGTGCCAGCAGCAAAGTGGAGGCAGCGGACCACAAAAACATTCAGTACTTC	TRBV21-1	TRBJ2-4	.	.
CASSLEPLNTEAFF	TGTGCCAGCAGCTTAGAACCCTTGAACACTGAAGCTTTCTTT	TRBV7-8	TRBJ1-1	once	.
CASTSSAGGRSYEQYF	TGTGCCAGCACTTCGTCAGCGGGAGGGCGTTCCTACGAGCAGTACTTC	TRBV28	TRBJ2-7	.	TRBD2
CASSVSGIEAFF	TGTGCCAGCAGCGTATCAGGCATTGAAGCTTTCTTT	TRBV9	TRBJ1-1	.	.
CASSLRSGSGVEQFF	TGCGCCAGCAGCTTGAGGAGCGGGAGTGGTGTTGAGCAGTTCTTC	TRBV5-1	TRBJ2-1	.	TRBD2
CASSSLPNTGELFF	TGCGCCAGCAGCTCCCTCCCGAACACCGGGGAGCTGTTTTTT	TRBV5-1	TRBJ2-2	.	.
CASSLPAGLNTGELFF	TGTGCCAGCAGTTTACCCGCCGGCCTGAACACCGGGGAGCTGTTTTTT	TRBV28	TRBJ2-2	.	.
CASSPGLAGTYEQYF	TGTGCCAGCAGTCCCGGACTAGCGGGAACTTACGAGCAGTACTTC	TRBV28	TRBJ2-7	.	TRBD2
CASTLVADWTDTQYF	TGTGCCAGCACCCTCGTCGCAGACTGGACAGATACGCAGTATTTT	TRBV27	TRBJ2-3	.	.
CASSPRQGDGYTF	TGCGCCAGCAGCCCCCGACAGGGGGATGGCTACACCTTC	TRBV4-1	TRBJ1-2	.	TRBD1
CASSLGVAGAGGELFF	TGTGCCAGCAGCTTAGGTGTCGCGGGAGCGGGCGGGGAGCTGTTTTTT	TRBV7-2	TRBJ2-2	.	TRBD2
CASSPGHEQFF	TGTGCCAGCTCACCCGGTCATGAGCAGTTCTTC	TRBV18	TRBJ2-1	.	.
CASSPGLAGFNEQFF	TGTGCCAGCAGCCCCGGGCTAGCGGGCTTCAATGAGCAGTTCTTC	TRBV6-5	TRBJ2-1	.	TRBD2
CASRPDRRNQPQHF	TGTGCCAGCAGACCCGACAGACGCAATCAGCCCCAGCATTTT	TRBV6-5	TRBJ1-5	.	.
CASSVGDTQYF	TGTGCCAGCAGTGTTGGAGATACGCAGTATTTT	TRBV2	TRBJ2-3	.	.
CASSLAGSGAYGRYEQYF	TGTGCCAGCAGCTTAGCGGGCTCGGGGGCCTATGGGCGATACGAGCAGTACTTC	TRBV11-2	TRBJ2-7	.	.
CASSLDSNQPQHF	TGTGCCAGCAGTTTAGATAGCAATCAGCCCCAGCATTTT	TRBV28	TRBJ1-5	few	.
CASSLHQASSGNTIYF	TGCGCCAGCAGCTTGCATCAGGCTTCCTCTGGAAACACCATATATTTT	TRBV5-1	TRBJ1-3	.	.
CASSPGARVGNQPQHF	TGTGCCAGCTCACCTGGTGCCAGGGTGGGCAATCAGCCCCAGCATTTT	TRBV18	TRBJ1-5	.	.